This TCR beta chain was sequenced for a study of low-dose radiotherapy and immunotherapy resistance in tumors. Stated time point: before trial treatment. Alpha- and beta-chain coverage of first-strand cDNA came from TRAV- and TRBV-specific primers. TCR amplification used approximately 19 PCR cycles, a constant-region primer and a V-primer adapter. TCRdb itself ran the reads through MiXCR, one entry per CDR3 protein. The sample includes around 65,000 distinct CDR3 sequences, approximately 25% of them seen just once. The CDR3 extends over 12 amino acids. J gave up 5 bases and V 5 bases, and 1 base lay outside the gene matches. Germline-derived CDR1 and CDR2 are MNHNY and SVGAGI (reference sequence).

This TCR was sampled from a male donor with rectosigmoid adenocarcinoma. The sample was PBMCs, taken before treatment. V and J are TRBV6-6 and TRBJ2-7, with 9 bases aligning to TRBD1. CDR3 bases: TGTGCCAGCAGTAGACAGGGGGACGAGCAGTACTTC. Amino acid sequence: CASSRQGDEQYF.